Listed below are T cell receptor beta chains from one sample, sequenced in a study of blood T cell repertoires in COVID-19. Method: immunoSEQ multiplex PCR; TCRdb's copy keeps in-frame clones and lacks some. The table has approximately 320,000 clones, over 75% seen once. The sample consisted of peripheral blood. The source is a human donor in a cohort sampled during active COVID-19. Both conserved end residues are part of each CDR3. D genes are given only for firm matches. The size of a clone is reported for some rows only, either as once, few or many, or as a class for expanded clones.

size: .; V: TRBV19; D: .; J: TRBJ2-7; DNA: TGTGCCAGTAGTCAGGGCACACCCTACGAGCAGTACTTC; CDR3: CASSQGTPYEQYF
size: .; V: TRBV7-3; D: TRBD1; J: TRBJ1-6; DNA: TGTGCCAGCAGCCAGGGGACAGAAAATTCACCCCTCCACTTT; CDR3: CASSQGTENSPLHF
size: few; V: TRBV2; D: TRBD1; J: TRBJ1-1; DNA: TGTGCCAGCAGCCAGGGGGAGAACACTGAAGCTTTCTTT; CDR3: CASSQGENTEAFF
size: .; V: TRBV7-3; D: TRBD1; J: TRBJ1-2; DNA: TGTGCCAGCAGCTTAAATCAGGGGGCGCGTAAATATGGCTACACCTTC; CDR3: CASSLNQGARKYGYTF
size: few; V: TRBV30; D: .; J: TRBJ1-2; DNA: TGTGCCTGGAGTGTTGCGGAGCCCTATGGCTACACCTTC; CDR3: CAWSVAEPYGYTF
size: .; V: TRBV20-1; D: .; J: TRBJ1-2; DNA: TGCAGTGCTAGTTTACGAGGATTCTATGGCTACACCTTC; CDR3: CSASLRGFYGYTF
size: .; V: TRBV6-5; D: TRBD1; J: TRBJ1-1; DNA: TGTGCCAGCAGGGGGACAGGGAACACTGAAGCTTTCTTT; CDR3: CASRGTGNTEAFF
size: once; V: TRBV15; D: .; J: TRBJ2-3; DNA: TGTGCCACCAGCATCCGCAGGGGACCAGATACGCAGTATTTT; CDR3: CATSIRRGPDTQYF
size: .; V: TRBV6-5; D: .; J: TRBJ2-5; DNA: TGTGCCAGCAGGGGGGCGGATCGGGAGACCCAGTACTTC; CDR3: CASRGADRETQYF
size: .; V: TRBV5-1; D: TRBD1; J: TRBJ1-1; DNA: TGCGCCAGCAGCTTGGGAGACAGGGATGCAAACTGGGCTTTCTTT; CDR3: CASSLGDRDANWAFF
size: .; V: TRBV5-1; D: .; J: TRBJ2-7; DNA: TGCGCCAGCAGCTTGGAGCTTTCCTCAGAGCAGTACTTC; CDR3: CASSLELSSEQYF
size: few; V: TRBV7-3; D: .; J: TRBJ2-7; DNA: TGTGCCAGCAGCTTAACGGGAACGGGGGACCACGAGCAGTACTTC; CDR3: CASSLTGTGDHEQYF
size: .; V: TRBV7-2; D: .; J: TRBJ2-2; DNA: TGTGCCAGCAGCTTGACAGACTTTGACACCGGGGAGCTGTTTTTT; CDR3: CASSLTDFDTGELFF
size: .; V: TRBV6-5; D: .; J: TRBJ2-7; DNA: TGTGCCAGCAGCCCCACTATGTCCGGCGAGCAGTACTTC; CDR3: CASSPTMSGEQYF
size: .; V: TRBV9; D: TRBD2; J: TRBJ2-1; DNA: TGTGCCAGCACCCCTCGGGGCGGGGGAGACAATGAGCAGTTCTTC; CDR3: CASTPRGGGDNEQFF
size: few; V: TRBV9; D: .; J: TRBJ2-5; DNA: TGTGCCAGCAGCGTAAGCGGAAACCAAGAGACCCAGTACTTC; CDR3: CASSVSGNQETQYF
size: .; V: TRBV30; D: .; J: TRBJ1-6; DNA: TGTGCCTGGAGTATAGGGGGTAATTCACCCCTCCACTTT; CDR3: CAWSIGGNSPLHF
size: .; V: TRBV5-1; D: TRBD1; J: TRBJ1-2; DNA: TGCGCCAGCAGCCCGATCCGGACAGGGGACGCAAGCTACACCTTC; CDR3: CASSPIRTGDASYTF
size: .; V: TRBV3-1/TRBV3-2; D: .; J: TRBJ1-1; DNA: TGTGCCAGCAGCCAAGCTGCCGAACAGACGGCTTTCTTT; CDR3: CASSQAAEQTAFF
size: .; V: TRBV6-5; D: .; J: TRBJ2-3; DNA: TGTGCCAGCACGGGGAGAACAGATACGCAGTATTTT; CDR3: CASTGRTDTQYF
size: .; V: TRBV10-1; D: .; J: TRBJ2-3; DNA: TGCGCCAGCAGTGCAACCAGGGGATGGACAGATACGCAGTATTTT; CDR3: CASSATRGWTDTQYF
size: many; V: TRBV30; D: .; J: TRBJ2-7; DNA: TGTGCCTGGAGTGTAGGTGGACAGTCCTACGAGCAGTACTTC; CDR3: CAWSVGGQSYEQYF
size: few; V: TRBV7-9; D: .; J: TRBJ2-7; DNA: TGTGCCAGCAACGGTTTAGCGGACTCCTACGAGCAGTACTTC; CDR3: CASNGLADSYEQYF
size: .; V: TRBV24-1; D: .; J: TRBJ1-5; DNA: TGTGCCACCAGTGATTTAAAAGTCCAAGGGGATCAGCCCCAGCATTTT; CDR3: CATSDLKVQGDQPQHF
size: .; V: TRBV24-1; D: TRBD1; J: TRBJ2-4; DNA: TGTGCCACCGGAAGCCGGGACAGGGAACCTCACGCCAAAAACATTCAGTACTTC; CDR3: CATGSRDREPHAKNIQYF
size: .; V: TRBV3-1/TRBV3-2; D: TRBD2; J: TRBJ2-1; DNA: TGTGCCAGCAGCCAACGGGGGGACCCCTTCGCTGAGCAGTTCTTC; CDR3: CASSQRGDPFAEQFF